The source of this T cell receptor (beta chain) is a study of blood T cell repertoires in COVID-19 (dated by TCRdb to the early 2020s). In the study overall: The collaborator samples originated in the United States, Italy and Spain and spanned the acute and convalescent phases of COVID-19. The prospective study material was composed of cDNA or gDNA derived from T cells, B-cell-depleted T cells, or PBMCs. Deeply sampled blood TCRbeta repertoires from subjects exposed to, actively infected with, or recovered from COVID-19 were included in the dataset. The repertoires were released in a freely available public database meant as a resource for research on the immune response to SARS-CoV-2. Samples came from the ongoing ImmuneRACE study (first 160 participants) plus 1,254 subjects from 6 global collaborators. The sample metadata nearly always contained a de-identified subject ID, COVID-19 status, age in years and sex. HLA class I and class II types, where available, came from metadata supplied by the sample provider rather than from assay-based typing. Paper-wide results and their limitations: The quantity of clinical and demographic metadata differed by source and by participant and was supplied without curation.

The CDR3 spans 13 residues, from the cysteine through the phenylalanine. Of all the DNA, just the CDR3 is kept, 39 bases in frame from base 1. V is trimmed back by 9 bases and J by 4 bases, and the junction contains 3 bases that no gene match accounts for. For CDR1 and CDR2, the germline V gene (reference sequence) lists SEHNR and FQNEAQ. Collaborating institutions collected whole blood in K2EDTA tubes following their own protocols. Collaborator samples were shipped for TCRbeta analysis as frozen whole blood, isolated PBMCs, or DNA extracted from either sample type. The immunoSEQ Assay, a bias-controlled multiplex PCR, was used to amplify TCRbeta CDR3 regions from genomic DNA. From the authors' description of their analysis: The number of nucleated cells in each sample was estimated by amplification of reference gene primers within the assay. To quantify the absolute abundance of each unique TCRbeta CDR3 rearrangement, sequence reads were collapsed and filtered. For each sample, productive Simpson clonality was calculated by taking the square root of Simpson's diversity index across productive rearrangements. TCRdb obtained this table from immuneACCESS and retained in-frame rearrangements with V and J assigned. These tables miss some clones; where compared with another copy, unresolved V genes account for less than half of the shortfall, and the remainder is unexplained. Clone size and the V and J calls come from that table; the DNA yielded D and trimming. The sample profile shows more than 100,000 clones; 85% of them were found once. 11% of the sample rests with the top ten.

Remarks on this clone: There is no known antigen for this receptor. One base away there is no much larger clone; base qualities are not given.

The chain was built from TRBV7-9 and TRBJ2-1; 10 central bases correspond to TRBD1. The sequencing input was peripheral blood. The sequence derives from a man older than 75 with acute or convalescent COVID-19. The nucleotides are TGTGCCAGTGAGGGACAGGGGTACAATGAGCAGTTCTTC. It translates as CASEGQGYNEQFF.